This TCR beta chain comes out of a study of T cells in Graves' hyperthyroidism and ophthalmopathy. Germline CDR1 reads ENHRY; CDR2 reads SYGVKD. Trimming took 8 bases from V and 4 from J; bases not matched to a gene: 12. CDR3 length: 16 amino acids. This clonotype was seen a handful of times. What it binds is not known. Patients were excluded because of uncontrolled infection, other autoimmune disease, pregnancy or lactation. It was RNA transcripts that yielded the amplified TCR beta CDR3 regions. First-round RT-PCR of the TCR CDR3 relied on the HTBI primer set. TCRdb redid the calling of the multiplex PCR reads with MiXCR, one entry per CDR3 protein. The sample holds 500,000 to 600,000 distinct CDR3 sequences; 46% are singletons and the top ten take about two fifths. Findings of the study overall: Blood also held most thyroid clonotypes expanded beyond 0.001. Ophthalmopathy cases were set apart from stable hyperthyroidism by a 13 V-J model. Before onset, ophthalmopathy was predicted by the model a median roughly 6.8 months earlier.

The genes are TRBV10-3 and TRBJ1-2, with 11 nucleotides matching TRBD1. The sequenced sample was peripheral blood or thyroid tissue (not recorded which). The source is an adult woman with Graves' disease, either hyperthyroidism or ophthalmopathy (not recorded which). The CDR3 DNA is TGTGCCATCGACAGGGGACAGGGGGATGGTATCTATGGCTACACCTTC. Protein sequence: CAIDRGQGDGIYGYTF.